The 20 T cell receptor beta chains reported below all come from one sample, sequenced in a study of patients and donors after allogeneic stem cell transplantation. TCRdb processed the RT-PCR reads anew with MiXCR; each CDR3 protein has one entry. The sample contains about 70,000 distinct CDR3 sequences, around a quarter of which appear only once. Sequenced sample: blood, either unsorted or a sorted T cell fraction (not recorded which). The receptors were sampled from a human donor who was either an allogeneic HSCT recipient or a stem cell or donor lymphocyte infusion donor (not recorded which). It is not recorded whose cells these are; they may come from a transplant donor.

A few counts support this clonotype. The chain has TRBV4-3 and TRBJ1-1; the D is unclear. Trimming stripped 4 bases from V and 5 bases from J, with 11 bases between. The CDR3 runs to 13 residues. Germline V gene sequence: CDR1 LGHNA, CDR2 YSLEER. CDR3 nucleotide sequence: TGCGCCAGCAGCCGGGGATGGGAGACTGAAGCTTTCTTT. Its translation is CASSRGWETEAFF.

This clonotype was observed a handful of times. The chain combines TRBV5-1 with TRBJ2-5, with D maybe TRBD1 (6 bases). Germline V lookup: CDR1 SGHRS, CDR2 YFSETQ. CDR3 length: 14 residues. The V and J ends lost 1 base and 2 bases respectively, with 9 bases between them. The CDR3: CASSLTGQQETQYF. The CDR3 DNA follows: TGCGCCAGCAGCTTGACTGGACAGCAAGAGACCCAGTACTTC.

This clonotype was detected a few times. V is TRBV20-1 and J is TRBJ1-5, with 9 bases identical to TRBD1. Germline CDR1 and CDR2: DFQATT and SNEGSKA (reference sequence). Trimming at V came to 6 bases and at J to 7 bases, leaving 10 bases not matched to a gene. CDR3 length: 14 residues. The CDR3 sequence is CSAKDRGRGQPQHF. CDR3 DNA: TGCAGTGCCAAGGACAGGGGACGGGGACAGCCCCAGCATTTT.

This clonotype was recorded a few times. The chain employs TRBV5-1 and TRBJ1-3; TRBD1 is a possible D gene (6 bases). V was trimmed by 2 bases and J by 0 bases, leaving 12 bases between them. This CDR3 spans 16 amino acids. Per germline, CDR1 SGHRS and CDR2 YFSETQ. CDR3: CASSFSTGSSGNTIYF. CDR3 DNA: TGCGCCAGCAGCTTCTCGACAGGTTCCTCTGGAAACACCATATATTTT.

In its sample, this clonotype was seen many times. The rearrangement uses TRBV20-1 and TRBJ1-1; D gene ambiguous. Germline CDR1 reads DFQATT; CDR2 reads SNEGSKA (reference sequence). V lost 6 bases to trimming and J lost 0 bases, with 14 bases between them. The CDR3 extends over 14 amino acids. DNA of the CDR3: TGCAGTGCACTACTGGCTCGGGTGAACACTGAAGCTTTCTTT. This encodes CSALLARVNTEAFF.

The CDR3 DNA reads as TGTGCCAGCAGTCTTACAGGGGCCCTGGGTCGGCCCCAGCATTTT. Its translation: CASSLTGALGRPQHF. The V and J genes are TRBV12-3 or TRBV12-4 and TRBJ1-5; 7 bases match TRBD1. V gave up 5 bases and J gave up 9 bases; unmatched junction bases: 13. This CDR3 comprises 15 residues.

DNA for the CDR3: TGTGCCAGCAGTTCTAAGGGCCCCACTGAGCAGTTCTTC. Its translation is CASSSKGPTEQFF. The V call is TRBV6-5, the J call TRBJ2-1; D is uncertain. Germline CDR1 reads MNHEY; CDR2 reads SVGAGI. The CDR3 has 13 amino acids. Trimming stripped 4 bases from V and 9 bases from J, with 13 bases between.

The chain carries TRBV5-1 and TRBJ1-5; possibly TRBD1 for D (5 bases). The CDR3 contains 15 residues. Germline loops: CDR1 SGHRS, CDR2 YFSETQ. V was shortened by 1 base and J by 6 bases, with 14 bases between the two germline ends. In nucleotides, the CDR3 is TGCGCCAGCAGCTTGCAGGGTTTTGTCGGTCAGCCCCAGCATTTT. Its protein is CASSLQGFVGQPQHF.

The genes are TRBV2 and TRBJ2-7; weak D call: TRBD1 (6 bases). The V gene's germline CDR1 is SNHLY and CDR2 FYNNEI. The ends were cut back, 6 bases at V and 1 base at J, with 10 bases in the middle. The CDR3 sequence is 13 residues long. CDR3 protein: CASRGDISYEQYF. The CDR3 region has the DNA TGTGCCAGCAGGGGGGACATTTCCTACGAGCAGTACTTC.

The rearrangement joins TRBV12-3 or TRBV12-4 to TRBJ1-5; TRBD1 matches 7 bases. This CDR3 spans 15 amino acids. J was trimmed by 4 bases and V by 6 bases; bases with no gene match: 9. In DNA form, the CDR3 reads TGTGCCAGCAGAATAGGGGGCGCCGGAAATCAGCCCCAGCATTTT. Translating gives CASRIGGAGNQPQHF.

This clonotype was found a few times. V gene TRBV9 combines with J gene TRBJ1-1; 7 bases are shared with TRBD1. There are 14 residues in the CDR3. The germline V gene encodes CDR1 SGDLS and CDR2 YYNGEE. After removal of 2 bases from V and 3 bases from J, the junction contained 4 bases not matched to a gene. The CDR3 region has the DNA TGTGCCAGCAGCGTTGGACAGGCGGACACTGAAGCTTTCTTT. It yields the protein CASSVGQADTEAFF.

The chain is built from TRBV18 and TRBJ1-1, with D unclear. This CDR3 has 14 residues. V lost 3 bases and J lost 0, with 8 bases in between. From germline, CDR1 is KGHSH and CDR2 LQKENI. The DNA of the CDR3 is TGTGCCAGCTCACCTCCCGGGCTGAACACTGAAGCTTTCTTT. This sequence encodes CASSPPGLNTEAFF.

This clonotype was counted a few times. This sequence joins TRBV20-1 and TRBJ1-2, with D perhaps TRBD1 (6 bases). The CDR3 is made up of 11 amino acids. Trimming stripped 5 bases from V and 9 bases from J, with 13 bases between. Germline CDR1 DFQATT, CDR2 SNEGSKA (reference sequence). The CDR3 bases are TGCAGTGCTCCAGTAGGGGGTCGCTACACCTTC. Protein product: CSAPVGGRYTF.

V and J are TRBV4-1 and TRBJ2-2; 10 bases map to TRBD2. This CDR3 region has 19 residues. The V and J ends lost 0 bases and 0 bases, in that order; junction bases with no gene match: 7. Germline V gene lookup returns CDR1 MGHRA and CDR2 YSYEKL. The CDR3 reads CASSQDWRLAGANTGELFF. CDR3 coding DNA: TGCGCCAGCAGCCAAGATTGGAGACTAGCGGGTGCGAACACCGGGGAGCTGTTTTTT.

This chain uses TRBV24-1 with TRBJ1-5, with D unresolved. This CDR3 spans 15 amino acids. Trimming removed 1 base at V and 3 bases at J, with 9 bases between. Per the germline V gene, CDR1 is KGHDR and CDR2 is SFDVKD. CDR3 in amino acids: CATSDFGGLNQPQHF. The CDR3 coding sequence is TGTGCCACCAGTGATTTTGGTGGGCTCAATCAGCCCCAGCATTTT.

The gene calls are TRBV5-1 and TRBJ2-3, with no clear D. The CDR3 loop spans 11 amino acids. V gave up 7 bases and J gave up 1 base, with 4 bases separating them. Germline CDR1 and CDR2: SGHRS and YFSETQ. This CDR3 reads CASAGTDTQYF. In nucleotides, the CDR3 is TGCGCCAGCGCCGGCACAGATACGCAGTATTTT.

This clonotype was observed a few times. The gene calls are TRBV7-2 and TRBJ2-3; 11 bases are a match to TRBD2. The CDR3 loop spans 16 amino acids. V was pared by 2 bases and J by 4 bases, with 5 bases of the junction left unmatched. The germline V gene encodes CDR1 SGHTA and CDR2 FQGNSA. The DNA for the CDR3 is TGTGCCAGCAGCTTAACTAGCGGGAGTGCCCCAGATACGCAGTATTTT. Amino acids: CASSLTSGSAPDTQYF.

This chain uses TRBV7-6 with TRBJ2-7; possible D gene TRBD2, 7 bases. The CDR3 runs to 16 residues. V was clipped by 5 bases and J by 7 bases, with 24 bases between them. The germline CDR1 and CDR2 sequences are SGHVS and FNYEAQ. The CDR3 DNA is TGTGCCAGCAGCCACCCAGAGGTGGGGGGGCCCCGTGAGCAGTACTTC. Translation gives CASSHPEVGGPREQYF.

The chain couples TRBV12-3 or TRBV12-4 to TRBJ2-1; perhaps D is TRBD1 or TRBD2 (6 bases each). The V gene lost 3 bases and the J gene lost 5 bases, with 14 bases spanning the gap. The CDR3 has 15 residues. CDR3 residues: CASSLRGVNHNEQFF. As DNA, the CDR3 is TGTGCCAGCAGTTTGAGGGGGGTCAACCACAATGAGCAGTTCTTC.

The rearrangement links TRBV12-3 or TRBV12-4 to TRBJ2-1; a weak D match, TRBD2 (5 bases). The CDR3 covers 14 residues. The V and J ends lost 3 bases and 6 bases respectively, with 12 bases between them. This chain's CDR3 is CASSFGVTSNEQFF. The CDR3 coding sequence is TGTGCCAGCAGTTTCGGGGTCACTAGCAATGAGCAGTTCTTC.